Shown below are 18 T cell receptor beta chains from a single sample sequenced in a study of shared clonotypes between healthy human individuals. The method was immunoSEQ multiplex PCR; TCRdb's version includes in-frame clones alone and lacks a portion of them. The table lists about 2 million clones, approximately 95% of them singletons. Naive CD8 cells were CD45RO-negative, positively selected for CCR7, excluding terminally differentiated effector memory CD45RA+ cells. The source material was naive CD8+ T cells sorted from blood. These receptors were taken from a man between 18 and 29 years old in good health.

The V call is TRBV4-2, the J call TRBJ1-2, with 11 bases fitting TRBD1. Germline values: CDR1 LGHNA, CDR2 YNFKEQ. This CDR3 comprises 17 residues. Losses at the gene ends were 4 bases for V and 3 bases for J; bases not matched to a gene: 10. The CDR3 protein is CASSPGQGAGWYYGYTF. The CDR3 DNA reads TGTGCCAGCAGCCCTGGACAGGGGGCGGGTTGGTACTATGGCTACACCTTC.

In this sample, this clone turned up once. The V call is TRBV11-1, the J call TRBJ2-2; tentative D call: TRBD1 (6 bases). CDR3 length: 18 residues. Germline lookup yields CDR1 SGHAT and CDR2 FQDESV (reference sequence). V was pared by 5 bases and J by 4 bases, with 23 bases between. CDR3 in amino acids: CASSPRSGQGLFTGELFF. The CDR3 DNA reads TGTGCCAGCAGCCCTCGGTCGGGGCAGGGGTTGTTCACCGGGGAGCTGTTTTTT.

This sequence joins TRBV14 and TRBJ2-7; D unresolved. V was cut by 0 bases and J by 2 bases, with 8 bases left in between. The length of the CDR3 is 14 residues. Germline V lookup: CDR1 SGHDN, CDR2 FVKESK. The CDR3 nucleotides read TGTGCCAGCAGCCAAGAAACCTCCCCCTACGAGCAGTACTTC. Residues: CASSQETSPYEQYF.

The chain couples TRBV25-1 to TRBJ2-1; D gene uncertain. The CDR3 length is 16 residues. In germline, CDR1 is MGHDK, CDR2 SYGVNS. V lost 0 bases to trimming and J lost 6 bases, with 15 bases between them. CDR3 residues: CASSEYESPPGNEQFF. The CDR3 coding sequence is TGTGCCAGCAGTGAATATGAGTCGCCCCCGGGCAATGAGCAGTTCTTC.

CDR3 loop: CASSESYLQPLHF. In DNA form, the CDR3 reads TGCGCCAGCAGTGAGTCTTATCTTCAACCCCTCCACTTT. The chain combines TRBV10-2 with TRBJ1-6; D gene ambiguous. Trimming left V 0 bases short and J 12 bases short, with 9 bases between. The CDR3 is 13 amino acids. From germline, CDR1 is WSHSY and CDR2 SAAADI.

Notes on this clone: Other DNA sequences in this sample translate to the same CDR3. The chain's CDR3 is CASSDYYEQYF. The CDR3 DNA follows: TGCGCCAGCAGTGATTACTACGAGCAGTACTTC. V and J are TRBV10-2 and TRBJ2-7; no clear D gene. The CDR3 totals 11 residues. CDR1 is WSHSY, CDR2 SAAADI, per germline. V was trimmed by 3 bases and J by 3 bases, leaving 3 bases between them.

The V and J genes are TRBV21-1 and TRBJ1-4. TRBV21-1 is noted as a pseudogene. This CDR3 region has 11 residues. The CDR3: CPGLRFEKLFF. In nucleotides, the CDR3 is TGCCCGGGACTGAGGTTTGAAAAACTGTTTTTT.

This chain connects TRBV27 to TRBJ2-7; D unclear. The CDR3 consists of 15 residues. Germline V gene lookup returns CDR1 MNHEY and CDR2 SMNVEV (reference sequence). Trimming stripped 4 bases from V and 0 bases from J, with 13 bases between. The CDR3 protein is CASSWGAGSSYEQYF. CDR3 nucleotides: TGTGCCAGCAGTTGGGGTGCAGGAAGCTCCTACGAGCAGTACTTC.

The chain joins TRBV27 to TRBJ2-3; 7 nucleotides line up with TRBD2. V lost 5 bases and J lost 0; bases outside the gene matches: 5. Germline V gene sequence: CDR1 MNHEY, CDR2 SMNVEV (reference sequence). The length of the CDR3 is 15 residues. CDR3 DNA: TGTGCCAGCAGTCTAGCGGTGGCTAGCACAGATACGCAGTATTTT. Translated, it gives CASSLAVASTDTQYF.

The chain combines TRBV7-8 with TRBJ2-3; D not certain. Germline V lookup: CDR1 SGHVS, CDR2 FQNEAQ. The CDR3 has 13 residues. Trimming shortened V by 6 bases and J by 2 bases, and 9 bases separated the two germline ends. This CDR3 reads CASSPPATDTQYF. The DNA of the CDR3 is TGTGCCAGCAGTCCCCCTGCCACAGATACGCAGTATTTT. The variable domain in full, completed from reference TRBV7-8 and TRBJ2-3, reads GAGVSQSPRYKVAKRGQDVALRCDPISGHVSLFWYQQALGQGPEFLTYFQNEAQLDKSGLPSDRFFAERPEGSVSTLKIQRTQQEDSAVYLCASSPPATDTQYFGPGTRLTVL.

This clone was seen a single time. V and J are TRBV18 and TRBJ2-3; 8 bases line up with TRBD2. The CDR3 covers 18 residues. Looked up from germline, CDR1 is KGHSH and CDR2 is LQKENI. Trimming at V came to 2 bases and at J to 0 bases, leaving 10 bases not matched to a gene. CDR3 coding DNA: TGTGCCAGCTCACCAGAGGTAGAAGCGGGGGAAAGCACAGATACGCAGTATTTT. Residues: CASSPEVEAGESTDTQYF. Filled out from reference TRBV18 and TRBJ2-3, the complete variable domain reads NAGVMQNPRHLVRRRGQEARLRCSPMKGHSHVYWYRQLPEEGLKFMVYLQKENIIDESGMPKERFSAEFPKEGPSILRIQQVVRGDSAAYFCASSPEVEAGESTDTQYFGPGTRLTVL.

The genes are TRBV30 and TRBJ2-7; D may be TRBD1 (8 bases). The CDR3 contains 12 residues. The V end was cut by 3 bases, the J end by 6 bases, with 12 bases between. The germline V gene has CDR1 GTSNPN and CDR2 SVGIG (reference sequence). CDR3 DNA sequence: TGTGCCTGGAGACAGGGGGGGATCGAGCAGTACTTC. The encoded protein is CAWRQGGIEQYF.

The CDR3 bases are TGTGCCAGCAGCCCGACAGGGGTCGAGCAGTACTTC. Its protein product is CASSPTGVEQYF. The chain is built from TRBV5-5 and TRBJ2-7; 8 nucleotides align to TRBD1. V gave up 4 bases and J gave up 6 bases; unmatched junction bases: 3. The CDR3 is 12 residues long. Germline V lookup: CDR1 SGHKS, CDR2 YYEKEE (reference sequence).

The genes are TRBV2 and TRBJ2-7; no definite D call. The V end lost 1 base, the J end lost 4 bases, and 5 bases lay between the germline ends. The CDR3 runs 12 residues. In germline, CDR1 is SNHLY, CDR2 FYNNEI. CDR3 region: CASSEGRYEQYF. The CDR3 DNA reads as TGTGCCAGCAGTGAAGGCAGGTACGAGCAGTACTTC.

V is TRBV7-6 and J is TRBJ2-7; 7 nucleotides line up with TRBD1. This CDR3 is 14 amino acids long. With 1 base clipped from V and 6 bases from J, the junction kept 6 bases outside the gene matches. Germline V gene sequence: CDR1 SGHVS, CDR2 FNYEAQ. The CDR3: CASSLGQGRGEQYF. In DNA form, the CDR3 reads TGTGCCAGCAGCTTAGGACAGGGACGGGGCGAGCAGTACTTC.

The chain couples TRBV19 to TRBJ2-1; 7 nucleotides match TRBD1. The CDR3 contains 17 residues. Germline values: CDR1 LNHDA, CDR2 SQIVND (reference sequence). Germline trimming cut 5 bases from V and 1 base from J; bases unmatched to any gene: 11. The CDR3 DNA sequence: TGTGCCAGTAGTCCCAGAACAGGGGTTGGGTCCTACAATGAGCAGTTCTTC. This sequence encodes CASSPRTGVGSYNEQFF.

The chain employs TRBV4-3 and TRBJ1-2; TRBD1 is a possible D gene (6 bases). The CDR3 consists of 15 residues. The V end lost 3 bases, the J end lost 4 bases, and 15 bases lay between the germline ends. CDR1 is LGHNA, CDR2 YSLEER, per germline. The CDR3 loop reads CASSQSPDSVYGYTF. The CDR3 DNA reads TGCGCCAGCAGCCAGTCCCCGGACAGCGTCTATGGCTACACCTTC.

Note on this clone: Other nucleotide sequences in the sample specify the same CDR3. V usage is TRBV7-9 and J usage is TRBJ2-3; TRBD2 agrees at 12 bases. V was pared by 4 bases and J by 0 bases, with 5 bases of the junction left unmatched. The CDR3 consists of 17 residues. Germline V gene lookup returns CDR1 SEHNR and CDR2 FQNEAQ (reference sequence). This chain's CDR3 is CASSSGLAGTSTDTQYF. DNA of the CDR3: TGTGCCAGCAGCTCAGGACTAGCGGGAACTAGCACAGATACGCAGTATTTT.